The 18 T cell receptor beta chains below all came from one sample that was sequenced in a study of T cells in Graves' hyperthyroidism and ophthalmopathy. Amplification of TCR beta CDR3 regions was performed using RNA transcripts as template. The TCR CDR3 first-round RT-PCR relied on the HTBI primer set. TCRdb itself ran the multiplex PCR reads through MiXCR, one entry per CDR3 protein. The sample consists of under 400,000 distinct CDR3 sequences, roughly 15% of them appearing once. Sequenced material: blood. All receptors derive from a woman aged 55-75 years with Graves' ophthalmopathy.

This clonotype showed up many times. This rearrangement joins TRBV5-1 to TRBJ1-2; 8 nucleotides agree with TRBD1. Germline V gives CDR1 SGHRS, CDR2 YFSETQ. This CDR3 contains 15 residues. V gave up 0 bases and J gave up 6 bases; unmatched junction bases: 7. The CDR3 reads CASSLGFDRGDGYTF. CDR3 DNA sequence: TGCGCCAGCAGCTTGGGTTTCGACAGGGGCGATGGCTACACCTTC.

Many counts were recorded for this clonotype. The rearrangement uses TRBV11-2 and TRBJ2-1, with a possible D match to TRBD2 (6 bases). Trimming cost V 2 bases and J 1 base, with 9 bases left between them. Germline V CDR1 and CDR2: SGHAT, FQNNGV. This CDR3 contains 15 residues. The CDR3 DNA follows: TGTGCCAGCAGCTTATCTCGGGAGTCCTACAATGAGCAGTTCTTC. Translating gives CASSLSRESYNEQFF.

This rearrangement joins TRBV5-1 to TRBJ1-1; TRBD1 agrees at 7 bases. The germline V gene encodes CDR1 SGHRS and CDR2 YFSETQ. This CDR3 has 13 residues. V dropped 4 bases and J dropped 3; count of bases not matched to a gene: 3. DNA of the CDR3: TGCGCCAGCAGCCCCGGGACAGACACTGAAGCTTTCTTT. Its protein is CASSPGTDTEAFF.

This clonotype occurred a few times. The V and J genes are TRBV12-3 or TRBV12-4 and TRBJ1-5; D remains ambiguous. V was cut by 5 bases and J by 0 bases, with 14 bases left in between. This CDR3 comprises 16 residues. CDR3 in amino acids: CASSPQLGTSNQPQHF. The CDR3 DNA sequence: TGTGCCAGCAGTCCGCAACTAGGAACTAGCAATCAGCCCCAGCATTTT.

This clonotype was counted at least ten times. The chain combines TRBV30 with TRBJ2-3, with D perhaps matching TRBD1 or TRBD2 (5 bases each). Between the trimmed V and J ends, which lost 0 bases and 12 bases, there was a span of 13 bases. CDR1 and CDR2 from the germline V gene are GTSNPN and SVGIG (reference sequence). The CDR3 runs 12 residues. CDR3 residues: CAWSVLGRDQYF. CDR3 in DNA: TGTGCCTGGAGTGTACTGGGCAGGGACCAGTATTTT.

V gene TRBV7-3 combines with J gene TRBJ2-1; D might be TRBD2 (7 bases). CDR3 length equals 15 residues. V was trimmed by 5 bases and J by 3 bases, leaving 14 bases between them. CDR1 SGHTA and CDR2 FQGTGA come from the germline V gene. The DNA for the CDR3 is TGTGCCAGCAGCCGGGCGGGGGCAGGCTACAATGAGCAGTTCTTC. Its translation: CASSRAGAGYNEQFF. Variable domain in full (rest from reference TRBV7-3 and TRBJ2-1): GAGVSQTPSNKVTEKGKYVELRCDPISGHTALYWYRQSLGQGPEFLIYFQGTGAADDSGLPNDRFFAVRPEGSVSTLKIQRTERGDSAVYLCASSRAGAGYNEQFFGPGTRLTVL.

The chain recombines TRBV28 with TRBJ2-5; D might be TRBD2 (10 bases). The CDR3 is made up of 21 amino acids. CDR1 MDHEN and CDR2 SYDVKM come from the germline V gene. V was shortened by 10 bases and J by 1 base, with 37 bases between the two germline ends. The CDR3 reads CANRVTQGAHSTSGFQETQYF. The CDR3 DNA reads as TGTGCCAACAGGGTGACACAGGGGGCTCACTCGACTAGCGGGTTCCAAGAGACCCAGTACTTC.

Comment on this clonotype: A much larger clone differs from this one at a single base, so this may be a read error. The rearrangement joins TRBV28 to TRBJ1-2; no reliable D call. There are 13 residues in the CDR3. CDR1 is MDHEN, CDR2 SYDVKM, per germline. In DNA, the CDR3 is TGTGCCAGCAGTTTACTAGGGAACTATGACTACACCTTC. Translated, it gives CASSLLGNYDYTF.

There are many counts of this clonotype. The chain is built from TRBV11-2 and TRBJ2-3; no reliable D call. The CDR3 has 13 residues. V was clipped by 6 bases and J by 4 bases, with 11 bases between them. From germline, CDR1 is SGHAT and CDR2 FQNNGV. The DNA for the CDR3 is TGTGCCAGCAGTCTCGAGAGTGCAGATACGCAGTATTTT. Its protein product is CASSLESADTQYF. Together with reference TRBV11-2 and TRBJ2-3, the CDR3 gives the full variable domain: EAGVAQSPRYKIIEKRQSVAFWCNPISGHATLYWYQQILGQGPKLLIQFQNNGVVDDSQLPKDRFSAERLKGVDSTLKIQPAKLEDSAVYLCASSLESADTQYFGPGTRLTVL.

This chain joins TRBV29-1 and TRBJ2-7; D is perhaps TRBD1 (6 bases). The CDR3 extends over 12 amino acids. V lost 8 bases and J 2 bases, leaving 13 bases between the germline ends. Per germline, CDR1 SQVTM and CDR2 ANQGSEA. The DNA for the CDR3 is TGCAGCCCCAGACACAGGGCCTACGAGCAGTACTTC. This translates into CSPRHRAYEQYF.

The table lists this clonotype with many counts. The chain recombines TRBV4-1 with TRBJ2-3; TRBD2 matches at 8 bases. The V segment lost 0 bases and the J segment 0 bases; nucleotides outside the gene matches: 5. CDR1 is MGHRA and CDR2 is YSYEKL in the germline V gene. The CDR3 spans 17 residues. The CDR3 protein is CASSQESSGQSTDTQYF. CDR3 bases: TGCGCCAGCAGCCAAGAGTCTAGCGGGCAAAGCACAGATACGCAGTATTTT.

This clonotype was seen repeatedly, ten times or more. The gene calls are TRBV28 and TRBJ2-7, with D hard to call. CDR1 MDHEN and CDR2 SYDVKM come from the germline V gene. Between the trimmed V and J ends, which lost 3 bases and 2 bases, there was a span of 14 bases. CDR3 size: 15 residues. The DNA of the CDR3 is TGTGCCAGCAGTTTGCCCACGGGTTCGGCCTACGAGCAGTACTTC. It specifies CASSLPTGSAYEQYF.

The rearrangement uses TRBV5-1 and TRBJ2-3, with D possibly called TRBD1 or TRBD2 (5 bases each). Trimming took off 3 bases at V and 5 bases at J, with 16 bases between the two ends. Germline CDR1 SGHRS, CDR2 YFSETQ. The CDR3 is made up of 15 amino acids. The CDR3: CASSSEGTAGDTQYF. The CDR3 nucleotides read TGCGCCAGCAGCTCAGAGGGGACCGCCGGAGATACGCAGTATTTT.

Remarks on this clonotype: This sequence may be a read error, since a much larger clone differs from it by one base. This chain connects TRBV28 to TRBJ2-7; 8 positions match TRBD1. The length of the CDR3 is 16 residues. Trimming removed 5 bases from V and 6 bases from J; junction bases left unmatched: 15. The germline V gene encodes CDR1 MDHEN and CDR2 SYDVKM. In nucleotides, the CDR3 is TGTGCCAGCAGTACCCCCGTGGGGACAGGAAGTTGCGAGCAGTACTTC. Protein product: CASSTPVGTGSCEQYF.

Note on this clonotype: This clone may be a read error of a much larger clone one base away. This rearrangement joins TRBV2 to TRBJ2-5, with 7 bases identical to TRBD2. The J call is uncertain, as TRBJ2-1 better fits the DNA end. This CDR3 is 12 amino acids long. From germline, CDR1 is SNHLY and CDR2 FYNNEI. CDR3 DNA sequence: TGTGCCAGCACCCGGGGGGAGGAGACCCAGTTCTTC. Protein product: CASTRGEETQFF.

This clonotype has a count of ten or more. The chain uses TRBV12-3 or TRBV12-4 and TRBJ1-6, with D perhaps matching TRBD1 (5 bases). Trimming pared 5 bases from V and 7 bases from J, leaving 15 bases between. The CDR3 sequence is 15 residues long. The CDR3 coding sequence is TGTGCCAGCAGTATACAGGCCATGGGAAATTCACCCCTCCACTTT. Encoded protein: CASSIQAMGNSPLHF.

V usage is TRBV28 and J usage is TRBJ2-7; 7 bases are shared with TRBD1. CDR3 length: 12 amino acids. Germline loops: CDR1 MDHEN, CDR2 SYDVKM. V was clipped by 10 bases and J by 4 bases; unmatched bases: 7. Here the CDR3 DNA reads TGTGCCACCTGGACAGGTTATTACGAGCAGTACTTC. Amino acids: CATWTGYYEQYF.

This clonotype was observed a few times. This chain connects TRBV19 to TRBJ1-1; D remains unclear. The germline V gene encodes CDR1 LNHDA and CDR2 SQIVND (reference sequence). The CDR3 totals 14 residues. The V end was cut by 5 bases, the J end by 4 bases, with 14 bases between. The CDR3 sequence: CASSEDVQRTEAFF. The CDR3 region has the DNA TGTGCCAGTAGTGAGGACGTTCAGCGCACTGAAGCTTTCTTT.